Listed here are 21 T cell receptor beta chains from one sample, sequenced in a study of T cells in Graves' hyperthyroidism and ophthalmopathy. It was RNA transcripts that yielded the amplified TCR beta CDR3 regions. The primer set for the first-round RT-PCR of the TCR CDR3 was HTBI. Each CDR3 protein gets one entry after TCRdb re-called the multiplex PCR reads with MiXCR. The data show 380,000 or so distinct CDR3 sequences, approximately 12% seen once. Sequencing was carried out using blood. These receptors originate from a man younger than 40 with Graves' hyperthyroidism that later progressed to Graves' ophthalmopathy.

This clonotype was counted many times. The rearrangement joins TRBV11-2 to TRBJ2-3; D may be TRBD2 (6 bases). Germline V gene lookup returns CDR1 SGHAT and CDR2 FQNNGV. This CDR3 is 15 amino acids long. V lost 7 bases and J lost 0, with 14 bases in between. The CDR3 DNA sequence: TGTGCCAGCACCTGGACCGGGACTAGCACAGATACGCAGTATTTT. It codes for CASTWTGTSTDTQYF.

On this clonotype: A much larger clone sits a single nucleotide away, making a read error possible. The rearrangement uses TRBV30 and TRBJ1-2; D ambiguous. Trimming took 4 bases from V and 4 from J, leaving 16 bases between them. This CDR3 region has 14 residues. Germline loops: CDR1 GTSNPN, CDR2 SVGIG (reference sequence). The CDR3 bases are TGTGCCTGGACCAGACACTCGTCGGGCTATGGCTACACCTTC. Its protein is CAWTRHSSGYGYTF.

The chain couples TRBV20-1 to TRBJ1-6; 9 bases agree with TRBD1. The CDR3 extends over 19 amino acids. The J segment lost 3 bases and the V segment lost 1 base, leaving 13 bases of the junction unmatched. The germline V gene encodes CDR1 DFQATT and CDR2 SNEGSKA (reference sequence). CDR3 residues: CSARGSTGTGLGYNSPLHF. The CDR3 DNA reads TGCAGTGCTAGAGGCTCAACCGGGACAGGGCTAGGCTATAATTCACCCCTCCACTTT.

At least ten counts were recorded for this clonotype. The rearrangement links TRBV6-1 to TRBJ1-5; weak D call: TRBD1 (5 bases). Germline values: CDR1 MNHNS, CDR2 SASEGT. The V gene lost 2 bases and the J gene lost 0 bases, with 14 bases spanning the gap. The CDR3 consists of 17 residues. The DNA of the CDR3 is TGTGCCAGCAGTGAACACCTTCAGGGTTATAGCAATCAGCCCCAGCATTTT. This encodes CASSEHLQGYSNQPQHF.

This clonotype has ten or more counts. The V call is TRBV7-9, the J call TRBJ1-1; D gene ambiguous. The V gene's germline CDR1 is SEHNR and CDR2 FQNEAQ (reference sequence). V was cut by 5 bases and J by 2 bases, with 12 bases left in between. The CDR3 has 14 residues. Written as DNA, the CDR3 is TGTGCCAGCAGCCGCCTCGCAGACAACACTGAAGCTTTCTTT. It yields the protein CASSRLADNTEAFF.

This clonotype was counted ten times or more. V gene TRBV6-1 combines with J gene TRBJ1-5; 8 bases map to TRBD1. Germline assignment: CDR1 MNHNS and CDR2 SASEGT. J gave up 6 bases and V 5 bases, and 9 bases lay outside the gene matches. The CDR3 is 15 residues long. The CDR3 loop is CASSPTGGGGQPQHF. For the CDR3, the DNA is TGTGCCAGCAGTCCTACAGGGGGAGGGGGTCAGCCCCAGCATTTT.

On this clonotype itself: At one end the junction does not follow the germline gene, possibly because of a read error. This chain links TRBV5-5 with TRBJ2-5; 12 bases agree with TRBD1. CDR3 length: 16 amino acids. The germline CDR1 and CDR2 sequences are SGHKS and YYEKEE (reference sequence). CDR3 sequence (DNA): TGCGCCAGCAGCTTGGCCGGGACAGGGGGCGATAAGACCCAGTACTTC. Translation gives CASSLAGTGGDKTQYF.

This clonotype was found many times. The chain employs TRBV7-9 and TRBJ2-1; possible D gene TRBD2, 5 bases. Trimming removed 8 bases at V and 7 bases at J, with 15 bases between. The CDR3 loop spans 13 amino acids. CDR1 is SEHNR, CDR2 FQNEAQ, per germline (reference sequence). The CDR3 region is CASRGGGGNEQFF. The CDR3 nucleotides read TGTGCCAGCCGGGGTGGAGGCGGGAATGAGCAGTTCTTC.

This chain links TRBV7-9 with TRBJ1-5, with D possibly matching TRBD1 (5 bases). The ends were cut back, 5 bases at V and 0 bases at J, with 17 bases in the middle. This CDR3 is 17 amino acids long. Germline values: CDR1 SEHNR, CDR2 FQNEAQ (reference sequence). As DNA, the CDR3 is TGTGCCAGCAGCCCCATAACGGGACCGGATAGCAATCAGCCCCAGCATTTT. Its translation: CASSPITGPDSNQPQHF.

At least ten counts were recorded for this clonotype. The chain has TRBV6-1 and TRBJ1-6; weak D call: TRBD1 (5 bases). There are 15 residues in the CDR3. V dropped 8 bases and J dropped 8 bases, with 19 bases sitting between them. Germline V lookup: CDR1 MNHNS, CDR2 SASEGT. This chain's CDR3 is CASRRGGRVDSPLHF. The CDR3 nucleotides are TGTGCCAGCCGACGGGGGGGGAGAGTGGATTCACCCCTCCACTTT.

The sample holds many counts of this clonotype. The chain is built from TRBV7-9 and TRBJ2-3, with D perhaps matching TRBD1 (5 bases). Deletions cut 2 bases from V and 3 bases from J, with 18 bases between. From germline, CDR1 is SEHNR and CDR2 FQNEAQ (reference sequence). This CDR3 comprises 17 residues. The CDR3 here is CASSLSPQALRTDTQYF. The CDR3 bases are TGTGCCAGCAGCTTATCGCCACAGGCGCTTAGAACAGATACGCAGTATTTT.

V is TRBV5-1 and J is TRBJ2-6; D not certain. Germline V gene data show CDR1 as SGHRS and CDR2 as YFSETQ. The CDR3 loop spans 16 amino acids. V was clipped by 0 bases and J by 1 base, with 8 bases between them. The CDR3 DNA reads TGCGCCAGCAGCTTGGATCCGGCTTCTGGGGCCAACGTCCTGACTTTC. This sequence encodes CASSLDPASGANVLTF.

This rearrangement joins TRBV2 to TRBJ2-6; D gene ambiguous. There are 15 residues in the CDR3. Trimming removed 0 bases from V and 2 bases from J, with 5 bases in between. Germline V lookup: CDR1 SNHLY, CDR2 FYNNEI. CDR3 DNA sequence: TGTGCCAGCAGTGAAGCTGGGGCTGGGGCCAACGTCCTGACTTTC. This sequence encodes CASSEAGAGANVLTF.

The chain links TRBV30 to TRBJ1-4; D unclear. The germline V and J ends were trimmed by 3 bases and 6 bases, with 17 bases remaining between them. From germline, CDR1 is GTSNPN and CDR2 SVGIG (reference sequence). The CDR3 is made up of 15 amino acids. The CDR3 DNA reads TGTGCCTGGAGCCCGAATAACAGAGACGATGAAAAACTGTTTTTT. Encoded protein: CAWSPNNRDDEKLFF.

This clonotype was recorded many times. The chain combines TRBV20-1 with TRBJ2-3; 7 nucleotides match TRBD2. The V gene end was trimmed by 3 bases and the J gene end by 7 bases; junction bases not matched to a gene: 13. This CDR3 is built from 15 residues. The germline V gene has CDR1 DFQATT and CDR2 SNEGSKA (reference sequence). CDR3 amino acids: CSAREPGLQYHTQYF. The CDR3 region has the DNA TGCAGTGCTAGGGAACCGGGACTACAGTATCATACGCAGTATTTT.

To note about this clonotype: Since a much larger clone is just one base distant, this may be a read error. The chain uses TRBV7-9 and TRBJ1-2, with 7 nucleotides matching TRBD1. CDR3 length: 16 amino acids. From germline, CDR1 is SEHNR and CDR2 FQNEAQ (reference sequence). J was trimmed by 0 bases and V by 4 bases; bases with no gene match: 8. Written as DNA, the CDR3 is TGTGCCAGCAGCTCAGTGGGGGGACAGACTAACTATGGCTACACCTTC. This gives the protein CASSSVGGQTNYGYTF.

This clonotype was recorded at least ten times. The V and J genes are TRBV6-4 and TRBJ1-2; 7 nucleotides agree with TRBD1. The V gene's germline CDR1 is MRHNA and CDR2 SNTAGT. Trimming took 2 bases from V and 8 from J; bases not matched to a gene: 8. The CDR3 covers 14 residues. The CDR3 spells CASSDRQGLRGYTF. The CDR3 DNA reads as TGTGCCAGCAGTGACCGACAGGGACTACGGGGCTACACCTTC.

This clonotype has more than one count but fewer than ten. V usage is TRBV20-1 and J usage is TRBJ1-4, with a tentative D call TRBD1 (5 bases). Germline V CDR1 and CDR2: DFQATT, SNEGSKA (reference sequence). The CDR3 has 14 residues. Trimming stripped 0 bases from V and 8 bases from J, with 13 bases between. CDR3 coding DNA: TGCAGTGCTAGAGATCTAGAAGGGACCGAAAAACTGTTTTTT. Protein: CSARDLEGTEKLFF.

The sample holds a few counts of this clonotype. A much larger clone lies one base from this, so it may be a read error. V and J are TRBV28 and TRBJ2-3; D may be TRBD1 (6 bases). CDR1 and CDR2 (germline): MDHEN, SYDVKM. This CDR3 comprises 19 residues. The CDR3 DNA reads as TGTGCCAGCAGGAGCTGGACCTACACAGGGTCCCCTCGCACAGATGCGCAGTATTTT. This sequence encodes CASRSWTYTGSPRTDAQYF.

In its sample, this clonotype was seen a few times. The chain joins TRBV5-1 to TRBJ2-3; D perhaps matches TRBD2 (6 bases). The length of the CDR3 is 15 residues. The germline CDR1 and CDR2 sequences are SGHRS and YFSETQ. The V end lost 5 bases, the J end lost 0 bases, and 13 bases lay between the germline ends. The CDR3 is CASRSRGVSTDTQYF. In DNA form, the CDR3 reads TGCGCCAGCAGGTCGCGGGGCGTTAGCACAGATACGCAGTATTTT. Based on the CDR3 plus reference TRBV5-1 and TRBJ2-3, the full variable domain is KAGVTQTPRYLIKTRGQQVTLSCSPISGHRSVSWYQQTPGQGLQFLFEYFSETQRNKGNFPGRFSGRQFSNSRSEMNVSTLELGDSALYLCASRSRGVSTDTQYFGPGTRLTVL.

This clonotype was picked up a small number of times. The chain employs TRBV20-1 and TRBJ2-1; TRBD2 aligns across 9 bases. The CDR3 sequence is 16 residues long. The V segment lost 5 bases and the J segment 0 bases; nucleotides outside the gene matches: 8. Germline lookup yields CDR1 DFQATT and CDR2 SNEGSKA (reference sequence). This CDR3 is CSADSGGALSYNEQFF. The CDR3 DNA sequence: TGCAGTGCTGATAGCGGGGGAGCCCTCTCCTACAATGAGCAGTTCTTC.